What follows are 25 T cell receptor beta chains derived from one specimen sequenced in a study of blood T cells in healthy people across ages. The authors ran a second PCR of about 7 to 11 cycles using a sample-barcoded 5' primer and a J-beta primer mix. TCRdb reprocessed the 5' RACE reads via MiXCR and lists one record per CDR3 protein. This sample yields 1.5 million to 2 million distinct CDR3 sequences, of which around 50% are seen a single time; 2% to 2.5% belongs to the top ten. The sequenced sample was blood. Receptors were obtained from a woman in her forties in good health.

This clonotype turned up a few times. The chain combines TRBV4-2 with TRBJ2-3; D is perhaps TRBD1 (7 bases). Germline values: CDR1 LGHNA, CDR2 YNFKEQ. V lost 2 bases and J lost 3, with 15 bases in between. The CDR3 totals 16 residues. In DNA, the CDR3 is TGTGCCAGCAGCCAACCGGAGGGGGCCCTTACAGATACGCAGTATTTT. Its protein product is CASSQPEGALTDTQYF.

A remark on this clonotype: A read error may produce the germline difference seen at one junction end. The V and J genes are TRBV6-2 or TRBV6-3 and TRBJ2-7, with a weak D call TRBD2 (8 bases). The CDR3 length is 18 residues. Germline assignment: CDR1 MNHEY and CDR2 SVGEGT. The CDR3 DNA is TGTGCCGGCAGTTACCTCGCGGGTAGCGGGGACAGCTCCTACGAGCAGTACTTC. It encodes CAGSYLAGSGDSSYEQYF.

The DNA of the CDR3 is TGTGCCAGCAGCTTGCTACAGGGGACATATGGCTACACCTTC. Translation gives CASSLLQGTYGYTF. The chain employs TRBV5-4 and TRBJ1-2; 7 bases are a match to TRBD1. V lost 1 base, J lost 5 bases, and 5 bases stayed unmatched. CDR1 SGHNT and CDR2 YYREEE come from the germline V gene (reference sequence). This CDR3 spans 14 amino acids.

The chain couples TRBV11-2 to TRBJ2-3; 10 nucleotides align to TRBD1. V shed 7 bases and J 2 bases; nucleotides not matched to a gene: 9. Per the germline V gene, CDR1 is SGHAT and CDR2 is FQNNGV. CDR3 length: 16 amino acids. This CDR3 reads CASTDLGQGPTDTQYF. CDR3 bases: TGTGCCAGCACCGACCTGGGACAGGGGCCCACAGATACGCAGTATTTT.

This chain connects TRBV27 to TRBJ2-5, with 15 bases that match TRBD2. The junction had 10 bases not matched to a gene; V was cut back by 6 bases and J by 5 bases. Germline V gene lookup returns CDR1 MNHEY and CDR2 SMNVEV (reference sequence). The CDR3 has 17 amino acids. The CDR3 spells CASSRRTSGGATETQYF. The CDR3 DNA reads as TGTGCCAGCAGCCGTAGGACTAGCGGGGGGGCCACGGAGACCCAGTACTTC.

This clonotype is a singleton in its sample. The CDR3 region has the DNA TGTGCCAGCAGAAGACAGGGGGCTTTCTACGAGCAGTACTTC. This translates into CASRRQGAFYEQYF. The gene calls are TRBV6-2 or TRBV6-3 and TRBJ2-7; 10 nucleotides match TRBD1. Germline loops: CDR1 MNHEY, CDR2 SVGEGT. J lost 3 bases, V lost 6 bases, and 5 bases had no gene match. This CDR3 comprises 14 residues.

This clonotype occurred a few times. This sequence joins TRBV4-2 and TRBJ2-5; possibly TRBD1 or TRBD2 for D (5 bases each). Trimming shortened V by 2 bases and J by 1 base, and 11 bases separated the two germline ends. The CDR3 has 15 residues. In germline, CDR1 is LGHNA, CDR2 YNFKEQ. DNA for the CDR3: TGTGCCAGCAGCCAAACGAGGGGTGTCCAAGAGACCCAGTACTTC. Translation gives CASSQTRGVQETQYF.

The chain combines TRBV7-2 with TRBJ2-7; D remains ambiguous. Trimming removed 2 bases from V and 10 bases from J, with 24 bases in between. The CDR3 is 16 amino acids. The germline CDR1 and CDR2 sequences are SGHTA and FQGNSA. CDR3 sequence (DNA): TGTGCCAGCAGCTTAACCCCAGACGAGTACCACCGCCAACAGTACTTC. Its protein is CASSLTPDEYHRQQYF.

The chain carries TRBV20-1 and TRBJ2-3; D gene ambiguous. Germline V CDR1 and CDR2: DFQATT, SNEGSKA (reference sequence). Trimming stripped 0 bases from V and 3 bases from J, with 13 bases between. This CDR3 contains 15 residues. The CDR3, as DNA: TGCAGTGCTAGAGATCCCTCGACGGGTACAGATACGCAGTATTTT. It encodes CSARDPSTGTDTQYF.

The V call is TRBV5-6, the J call TRBJ2-5, with D possibly matching TRBD1 (5 bases). The V gene's germline CDR1 is SGHDT and CDR2 YYEEEE. Deletions cut 2 bases from V and 7 bases from J, with 6 bases between. The CDR3 is made up of 11 amino acids. DNA for the CDR3: TGTGCCAGCAGCTTTAGGGGGACCCAGTACTTC. This gives the protein CASSFRGTQYF.

This clonotype was counted at least ten times. The chain couples TRBV20-1 to TRBJ2-7; D is unclear. The V gene's germline CDR1 is DFQATT and CDR2 SNEGSKA (reference sequence). The ends were cut back, 0 bases at V and 0 bases at J, with 15 bases in the middle. CDR3 length: 16 residues. The CDR3 region is CSARDLVGPSSYEQYF. The CDR3 DNA is TGCAGTGCTAGAGATCTGGTCGGGCCGAGCTCCTACGAGCAGTACTTC.

The CDR3 sequence is CASGARGGEKSYNEQYF. CDR3 sequence (DNA): TGTGCCAGCGGGGCGAGAGGGGGGGAAAAATCCTACAATGAGCAGTACTTC. This chain uses TRBV6-1 with TRBJ2-5; tentatively, D is TRBD2 (7 bases). Looked up from germline, CDR1 is MNHNS and CDR2 is SASEGT. The V gene lost 8 bases and the J gene lost 11 bases, with 33 bases spanning the gap. This CDR3 comprises 17 residues.

This clonotype was counted once. The chain links TRBV6-5 to TRBJ2-3; 7 nucleotides match TRBD1. The germline CDR1 and CDR2 sequences are MNHEY and SVGAGI. This CDR3 is built from 13 residues. Germline trimming cut 6 bases from V and 5 bases from J; bases unmatched to any gene: 5. In nucleotides, the CDR3 is TGTGCCAGCAGATACCGGACAGGAGATACGCAGTATTTT. This sequence encodes CASRYRTGDTQYF.

The chain recombines TRBV18 with TRBJ2-5; possibly TRBD1 for D (6 bases). The CDR3 extends over 15 amino acids. Germline V gene sequence: CDR1 KGHSH, CDR2 LQKENI. Trimming took 2 bases from V and 5 from J, leaving 15 bases between them. The CDR3 loop is CASSPGLPGEETQYF. The CDR3 DNA reads TGTGCCAGCTCACCAGGGCTCCCAGGGGAGGAGACCCAGTACTTC.

The chain couples TRBV6-5 to TRBJ1-2; no clear D. Trimming removed 2 bases at V and 0 bases at J, with 13 bases between. In germline, CDR1 is MNHEY, CDR2 SVGAGI. This CDR3 is built from 16 residues. CDR3 sequence (DNA): TGTGCCAGCAGTTACGGGATTGGCGGAGCTAACTATGGCTACACCTTC. Translation gives CASSYGIGGANYGYTF.

V usage is TRBV18 and J usage is TRBJ2-7; 7 nucleotides agree with TRBD2. The germline V gene encodes CDR1 KGHSH and CDR2 LQKENI. The CDR3 is made up of 14 amino acids. V lost 6 bases, J lost 2 bases, and 7 bases stayed unmatched. The CDR3, as DNA: TGTGCCAGCTCTCCAGAGCGGGGCCCCTACGAGCAGTACTTC. Its translation: CASSPERGPYEQYF.

The chain combines TRBV13 with TRBJ1-6; a possible D gene is TRBD1 (6 bases). The V and J ends lost 4 bases and 9 bases respectively, with 19 bases between them. The CDR3 is made up of 16 amino acids. Germline CDR1 and CDR2: PRHDT and FYEKMQ (reference sequence). The CDR3 DNA sequence: TGTGCCAGCAGCTCTCGGGGGGAAAGGGGGACTTCACCCCTCCACTTT. Translating it yields CASSSRGERGTSPLHF.

The rearrangement links TRBV11-2 to TRBJ1-2, with D possibly matching TRBD1 (6 bases). The germline V gene encodes CDR1 SGHAT and CDR2 FQNNGV. The CDR3 sequence is 15 residues long. The V and J ends lost 1 base and 4 bases respectively, with 13 bases between them. The CDR3 loop reads CASSLGRGLSYGYTF. The CDR3 DNA reads as TGTGCCAGCAGCTTAGGGCGGGGGCTCAGCTATGGCTACACCTTC. Full variable domain (rest looked up from reference TRBV11-2 and TRBJ1-2): EAGVAQSPRYKIIEKRQSVAFWCNPISGHATLYWYQQILGQGPKLLIQFQNNGVVDDSQLPKDRFSAERLKGVDSTLKIQPAKLEDSAVYLCASSLGRGLSYGYTFGSGTRLTVV.

This chain uses TRBV12-3 or TRBV12-4 with TRBJ1-1; D gene ambiguous. This CDR3 region has 11 residues. V shed 2 bases and J shed 8 bases, with 6 bases lying between them. CDR3 sequence: CASSLREEAFF. For the CDR3, the DNA is TGTGCCAGCAGTTTAAGGGAGGAAGCTTTCTTT.

This clonotype has more than one count but fewer than ten. The chain links TRBV5-1 to TRBJ2-6; TRBD1 matches at 8 bases. Germline V gives CDR1 SGHRS, CDR2 YFSETQ. With 4 bases clipped from V and 0 bases from J, the junction kept 9 bases outside the gene matches. This CDR3 has 18 amino acids. The CDR3 nucleotides are TGCGCCAGCAGCCAACAGGGGGTCAAATTCTCTGGGGCCAACGTCCTGACTTTC. Translated: CASSQQGVKFSGANVLTF.

This clonotype was seen more than once but under ten times. The rearrangement uses TRBV9 and TRBJ2-3, with 13 positions matching TRBD2. This CDR3 contains 16 residues. The V gene end was trimmed by 4 bases and the J gene end by 4 bases; junction bases not matched to a gene: 6. Germline loops: CDR1 SGDLS, CDR2 YYNGEE. DNA for the CDR3: TGTGCCAGCAGCCGGCGACTAGCGGGGGGTGCAGATACGCAGTATTTT. Protein: CASSRRLAGGADTQYF.

V usage is TRBV18 and J usage is TRBJ2-3, with 7 bases aligning to TRBD2. The CDR3 runs 15 residues. Losses at the gene ends were 3 bases for V and 2 bases for J; bases not matched to a gene: 5. Germline assignment: CDR1 KGHSH and CDR2 LQKENI. CDR3 DNA sequence: TGTGCCAGCTCACCTGCTAGCGGATACACAGATACGCAGTATTTT. Translation: CASSPASGYTDTQYF.

This clonotype occurred a few times. This sequence joins TRBV7-2 and TRBJ2-7; possibly TRBD1 for D (6 bases). In germline, CDR1 is SGHTA, CDR2 FQGNSA. This CDR3 is built from 15 residues. V lost 5 bases to trimming and J lost 0 bases, with 14 bases between them. The CDR3 is CASSTSTGSSYEQYF. The CDR3 coding sequence is TGTGCCAGCAGCACATCGACAGGAAGCTCCTACGAGCAGTACTTC.

This sequence joins TRBV6-5 and TRBJ2-1; the match to TRBD2 covers 11 bases. V shed 1 base and J 4 bases; nucleotides not matched to a gene: 3. This CDR3 has 16 residues. CDR1 is MNHEY, CDR2 SVGAGI, per germline. The CDR3 loop reads CASSYFPSGGYNEQFF. CDR3 sequence (DNA): TGTGCCAGCAGTTACTTCCCTAGCGGGGGGTACAATGAGCAGTTCTTC.

This clonotype was observed a handful of times. This chain uses TRBV29-1 with TRBJ2-5; 7 bases match TRBD1. Trimming cost V 4 bases and J 3 bases; bases outside gene matches: 2. CDR1 and CDR2 from the germline V gene are SQVTM and ANQGSEA. The CDR3 loop spans 12 amino acids. The CDR3 loop is CSVAGQKETQYF. CDR3 bases: TGCAGCGTTGCGGGACAGAAAGAGACCCAGTACTTC. The complete variable domain, with remaining parts taken from reference TRBV29-1 and TRBJ2-5, reads SAVISQKPSRDICQRGTSLTIQCQVDSQVTMMFWYRQQPGQSLTLIATANQGSEATYESGFVIDKFPISRPNLTFSTLTVSNMSPEDSSIYLCSVAGQKETQYFGPGTRLLVL.